The 11 T cell receptor beta chains given below trace back to one sample, sequenced in a study of patients and donors after allogeneic stem cell transplantation. TCRdb reprocessed the RT-PCR reads via MiXCR and lists one record per CDR3 protein. The table includes about 110,000 distinct CDR3 sequences, 35% detected once. The sequenced sample was blood, either unsorted or a sorted T cell fraction (not recorded which). These receptors were collected from a human donor who was either an allogeneic HSCT recipient or a stem cell or donor lymphocyte infusion donor (not recorded which). It is not recorded whose cells these are; they may come from a transplant donor.

About this clonotype: One end of the junction does not line up with germline, which may come from a read error. This sequence joins TRBV7-9 and TRBJ2-5; maybe TRBD2 (6 bases). Germline lookup yields CDR1 SEHNR and CDR2 FQNEAQ (reference sequence). This CDR3 comprises 9 residues. CDR3 coding DNA: TGTGCCAGCAGCCTAAGACTAGACTTC. It yields the protein CASSLRLDF.

This clonotype was observed a handful of times. The V gene is TRBV27, the J gene TRBJ2-7; TRBD1 aligns across 7 bases. Germline V gene lookup returns CDR1 MNHEY and CDR2 SMNVEV (reference sequence). The length of the CDR3 is 13 residues. The V segment lost 4 bases and the J segment 3 bases; nucleotides outside the gene matches: 3. CDR3 loop: CASSSRDSYEQYF. DNA of the CDR3: TGTGCCAGCAGTTCCCGGGACAGCTACGAGCAGTACTTC.

V and J are TRBV6-5 and TRBJ2-7; no clear D. The CDR3 sequence is 14 residues long. Germline V gene lookup returns CDR1 MNHEY and CDR2 SVGAGI. The germline V and J ends were trimmed by 5 bases and 3 bases, with 14 bases remaining between them. CDR3 sequence (DNA): TGTGCCAGCAGTCCGACAAGACACTTCTACGAGCAGTACTTC. Protein product: CASSPTRHFYEQYF.

The V gene is TRBV27, the J gene TRBJ2-7; 7 nucleotides line up with TRBD1. Germline loops: CDR1 MNHEY, CDR2 SMNVEV (reference sequence). V was pared by 4 bases and J by 0 bases, with 9 bases of the junction left unmatched. This CDR3 region has 16 residues. In DNA, the CDR3 is TGTGCCAGCAGTTCCGAGGGGGCAGGAGGCTCCTACGAGCAGTACTTC. It translates to CASSSEGAGGSYEQYF.

This clonotype was counted between two and nine times. The chain links TRBV13 to TRBJ2-1, with 7 positions matching TRBD2. Germline loops: CDR1 PRHDT, CDR2 FYEKMQ (reference sequence). Losses at the gene ends were 7 bases for V and 7 bases for J; bases not matched to a gene: 13. There are 15 residues in the CDR3. CDR3 DNA: TGTGCCAGCACCTCTCTTGGGAGGGCCCAGAATGAGCAGTTCTTC. Amino acids: CASTSLGRAQNEQFF.

The genes are TRBV10-3 and TRBJ2-2; D ambiguous. Germline V CDR1 and CDR2: ENHRY, SYGVKD. Trimming shortened V by 0 bases and J by 3 bases, and 8 bases separated the two germline ends. The CDR3 sequence is 15 residues long. CDR3 sequence (DNA): TGTGCCATCAGTGAGTCGGACCGACACACCGGGGAGCTGTTTTTT. This gives the protein CAISESDRHTGELFF.

Only a few counts were recorded for this clonotype. V and J are TRBV29-1 and TRBJ2-1, with 9 bases aligning to TRBD1. CDR1 is SQVTM, CDR2 ANQGSEA, per germline. With 0 bases clipped from V and 7 bases from J, the junction kept 10 bases outside the gene matches. The CDR3 consists of 16 residues. CDR3 nucleotide sequence: TGCAGCGTTGAAGAGCCCTCGGGACAGGGTGGAAATGAGCAGTTCTTC. This encodes CSVEEPSGQGGNEQFF.

This clonotype was seen a few times. J is TRBJ1-6 and V is TRBV7-2; TRBD1 matches 9 bases. Trimming cost V 6 bases and J 7 bases; bases outside gene matches: 1. The germline gives CDR1 SGHTA, CDR2 FQGNSA. This CDR3 has 13 amino acids. CDR3 protein: CASRGQGNSPLHF. The CDR3 DNA is TGTGCCAGCAGGGGACAGGGAAATTCACCCCTCCACTTT. Combining the CDR3 with reference TRBV7-2 and TRBJ1-6 gives the whole variable domain GAGVSQSPSNKVTEKGKDVELRCDPISGHTALYWYRQSLGQGLEFLIYFQGNSAPDKSGLPSDRFSAERTGGSVSTLTIQRTQQEDSAVYLCASRGQGNSPLHFGNGTRLTVT.

V usage is TRBV6-2 or TRBV6-3 and J usage is TRBJ1-1, with 7 bases that match TRBD1. The germline gives CDR1 MNHEY, CDR2 SVGEGT. CDR3 length: 14 amino acids. Losses at the gene ends were 6 bases for V and 4 bases for J; bases not matched to a gene: 8. The CDR3 is CASSPGTVITEAFF. CDR3 sequence (DNA): TGTGCCAGCAGCCCTGGGACAGTGATCACTGAAGCTTTCTTT.

The chain links TRBV5-1 to TRBJ1-1; D remains unclear. The CDR3 extends over 14 amino acids. Germline V gene data show CDR1 as SGHRS and CDR2 as YFSETQ. With 4 bases removed from V and 3 bases from J, the gap between germline ends came to 13 bases. The CDR3 protein is CASSEIREDTEAFF. CDR3 coding DNA: TGCGCCAGCAGCGAAATTAGAGAGGACACTGAAGCTTTCTTT.

The CDR3 region has the DNA TGTGCCACCAGCAAAGCGGGACCCCGCTCTGGAAACACCATATATTTT. Its translation: CATSKAGPRSGNTIYF. The chain uses TRBV15 and TRBJ1-3; D is possibly TRBD1 (5 bases). Trimming removed 4 bases from V and 0 bases from J, with 13 bases in between. The CDR3 is made up of 16 amino acids. CDR1 and CDR2 (germline): LNHNV, YYDKDF (reference sequence).